The text below deals with one T cell receptor beta chain. Its antigen is unknown. This specimen comes from a study of cytomegalovirus exposure and HLA in healthy donors. On the study more broadly: In a previous analysis, around 110 million unique TCR beta sequences were found from some 180 million T cells. Counted in an early data release were about 80 million unique TCRs from HLA-typed donors. Study conclusions and caveats: A later analysis reportedly identified an Asian-associated ancestry cluster as carrying fewer N-insertions than the approximately 670-donor mean.

V lost 0 bases, J lost 2 bases, and 4 bases stayed unmatched. In germline, CDR1 is KGHSH, CDR2 LQKENI. The CDR3 runs to 16 residues. Primers: 60 Vbeta forward and 13 Jbeta reverse. Only in-frame clones appear in the TCRdb table, and some are missing; sequencing was by immunoSEQ multiplex PCR. The table gives roughly 50,000 clones; the top ten clones make up approximately 2.2% of it. The TCR sequence derives from a female donor in good health and CMV-seronegative. The chain is built from TRBV18 and TRBJ1-2, with 9 nucleotides matching TRBD1. Sequencing was performed on PBMCs. CDR3 in DNA: TGTGCCAGCTCACCACCGCGGGACAGGGTAAACTATGGCTACACCTTC. Translation gives CASSPPRDRVNYGYTF.